A single sample is the source of the 12 T cell receptor beta chains below, sequenced in a study of T cell responses to AZD1222 COVID-19 vaccine. The assay was immunoSEQ multiplex PCR, and TCRdb's table has in-frame clones only and misses some. In the table there are roughly 92,000 clones, nearly 90% of which are singletons. This sample comprised peripheral blood, obtained on day 0 of AZD1222 vaccination. The source of these receptors is an adult in good health.

This clone showed up just once. The J gene is TRBJ2-7, the V gene TRBV5-1; D is possibly TRBD1 or TRBD2 (5 bases each). The germline V and J ends were trimmed by 7 bases and 3 bases, with 23 bases remaining between them. CDR1 and CDR2 from the germline V gene are SGHRS and YFSETQ. The CDR3 is 16 amino acids. The CDR3 DNA reads TGCGCCAGCTTCGTTGGGGGAGACTCAAGTCTCTACGAGCAGTACTTC. Residues: CASFVGGDSSLYEQYF.

The rearrangement uses TRBV25-1 and TRBJ2-4; 10 bases align to TRBD1. With 6 bases clipped from V and 5 bases from J, the junction kept 10 bases outside the gene matches. CDR1 is MGHDK and CDR2 is SYGVNS in the germline V gene. CDR3 length equals 16 residues. The CDR3 bases are TGTGCCAGCAGGCCCTCCGGGACAGGGGACCAAAACATTCAGTACTTC. Translating gives CASRPSGTGDQNIQYF.

The chain is built from TRBV6-7 and TRBJ2-1, with 9 bases aligning to TRBD1. TRBV6-7 is designated an ORF whose function remains uncertain. The CDR3 runs to 13 residues. J was trimmed by 8 bases and V by 8 bases; bases with no gene match: 7. The CDR3 region has the DNA TGTGCCAGCGGTCGACAGGGGGGCGATGAGCAGTTCTTC. This translates into CASGRQGGDEQFF.

The chain is built from TRBV19 and TRBJ2-3, with TRBD2 identical over 14 bases. The CDR3 consists of 16 residues. V dropped 6 bases and J dropped 4; count of bases not matched to a gene: 6. Germline values: CDR1 LNHDA, CDR2 SQIVND (reference sequence). The CDR3 spells CASRLTSGGAPDTQYF. For the CDR3, the DNA is TGTGCCAGTAGGCTGACTAGCGGGGGGGCCCCAGATACGCAGTATTTT.

As DNA, the CDR3 is TGTGCCAGCAGTTACTCAAACGAGGGGGGTTCTGAAGCTTTCTTT. Protein: CASSYSNEGGSEAFF. The gene calls are TRBV6-5 and TRBJ1-1; D is possibly TRBD1 (6 bases). Germline loops: CDR1 MNHEY, CDR2 SVGAGI. V was cut by 0 bases and J by 6 bases, with 14 bases left in between. The CDR3 sequence is 15 residues long.

This clone has just one count. This sequence joins TRBV6-2 or TRBV6-3 and TRBJ1-4, with TRBD1 identical over 11 bases. CDR1 is MNHEY, CDR2 SVGEGT, per germline. After removal of 6 bases from V and 7 bases from J, the junction contained 1 base not matched to a gene. The CDR3 totals 13 residues. The CDR3 protein is CASSGTGGEKLFF. The CDR3, as DNA: TGTGCCAGCAGCGGGACAGGGGGTGAAAAACTGTTTTTT.

Comments on this clone: Other DNA sequences from this sample encode an identical CDR3 as well. CDR3 sequence reads: CASSQAGTGSYEQYF. CDR3 DNA sequence: TGCGCCAGCAGCCAAGCCGGGACAGGATCCTACGAGCAGTACTTC. This chain links TRBV4-1 with TRBJ2-7; 8 nucleotides align to TRBD1. This CDR3 spans 15 amino acids. V lost 1 base to trimming and J lost 1 base; unmatched junction nucleotides: 3. CDR1 MGHRA and CDR2 YSYEKL come from the germline V gene.

The V call is TRBV2, the J call TRBJ2-1; 11 bases line up with TRBD2. J gave up 6 bases and V 6 bases, and 7 bases lay outside the gene matches. CDR1 is SNHLY, CDR2 FYNNEI, per germline. This CDR3 spans 15 amino acids. CDR3 in DNA: TGTGCCAGCAGGGGAGGGACTAGCGGTGGCAATGAGCAGTTCTTC. Translating it yields CASRGGTSGGNEQFF.

This rearrangement joins TRBV3-1 (or the pseudogene TRBV3-2) to TRBJ2-7, with D possibly matching TRBD1 (5 bases). CDR3 length: 17 residues. Germline V gene sequence: CDR1 LGHDT, CDR2 YNNKEL (reference sequence). Trimming removed 0 bases at V and 7 bases at J, with 22 bases between. The CDR3 bases are TGTGCCAGCAGCCAAGATGGGGCCCCCGCTTGGGATAGGGAGCAGTACTTC. Translation gives CASSQDGAPAWDREQYF.

J is TRBJ2-3 and V is TRBV27; 11 nucleotides agree with TRBD2. V was clipped by 6 bases and J by 2 bases; unmatched bases: 4. The CDR3 contains 15 residues. Germline CDR1 MNHEY, CDR2 SMNVEV (reference sequence). CDR3 coding DNA: TGTGCCAGCAGGGTAGCGGGGGGGACCACAGATACGCAGTATTTT. Translated: CASRVAGGTTDTQYF.

This clone showed up just a few times. The V gene is TRBV2, the J gene TRBJ2-1; 8 positions match TRBD2. CDR1 and CDR2 from the germline V gene are SNHLY and FYNNEI. Trimming cost V 2 bases and J 8 bases; bases outside gene matches: 8. The CDR3 spans 15 residues. The CDR3 coding sequence is TGTGCCAGCAGTGAACTGGTAGCGGGGTCGGATGAGCAGTTCTTC. Its translation: CASSELVAGSDEQFF. The full variable domain, rest sourced from reference TRBV2 and TRBJ2-1, is EPEVTQTPSHQVTQMGQEVILRCVPISNHLYFYWYRQILGQKVEFLVSFYNNEISEKSEIFDDQFSVERPDGSNFTLKIRSTKLEDSAMYFCASSELVAGSDEQFFGPGTRLTVL.

The CDR3: CASSNQGAGMGTEAFF. The CDR3 nucleotides are TGCGCCAGCAGCAACCAAGGGGCAGGGATGGGCACTGAAGCTTTCTTT. J is TRBJ1-1 and V is TRBV5-1; possible D gene TRBD1, 5 bases. Germline values: CDR1 SGHRS, CDR2 YFSETQ. The CDR3 extends over 16 amino acids. Between the trimmed V and J ends, which lost 4 bases and 4 bases, there was a span of 20 bases. Full variable domain (outside the CDR3, taken from reference TRBV5-1 and TRBJ1-1): KAGVTQTPRYLIKTRGQQVTLSCSPISGHRSVSWYQQTPGQGLQFLFEYFSETQRNKGNFPGRFSGRQFSNSRSEMNVSTLELGDSALYLCASSNQGAGMGTEAFFGQGTRLTVV.